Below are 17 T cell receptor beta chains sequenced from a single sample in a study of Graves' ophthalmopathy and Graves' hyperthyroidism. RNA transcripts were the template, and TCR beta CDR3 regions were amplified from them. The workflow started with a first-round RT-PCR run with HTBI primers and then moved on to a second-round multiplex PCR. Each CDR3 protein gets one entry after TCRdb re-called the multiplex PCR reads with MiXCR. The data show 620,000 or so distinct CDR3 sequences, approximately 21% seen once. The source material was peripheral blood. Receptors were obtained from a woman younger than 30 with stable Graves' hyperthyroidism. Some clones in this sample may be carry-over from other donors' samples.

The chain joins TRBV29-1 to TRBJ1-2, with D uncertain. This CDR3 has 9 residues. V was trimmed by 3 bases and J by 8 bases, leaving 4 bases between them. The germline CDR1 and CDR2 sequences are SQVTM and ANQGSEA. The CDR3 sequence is CSVDWGYTF. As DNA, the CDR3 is TGCAGCGTTGATTGGGGCTACACCTTC.

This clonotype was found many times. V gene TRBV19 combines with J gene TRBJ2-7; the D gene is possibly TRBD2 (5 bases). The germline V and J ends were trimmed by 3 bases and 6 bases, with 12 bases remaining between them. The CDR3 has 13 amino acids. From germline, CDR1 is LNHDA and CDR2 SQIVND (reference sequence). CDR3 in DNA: TGTGCCAGTAGTATGGAGCGAGGGAGCGAGCAGTACTTC. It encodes CASSMERGSEQYF.

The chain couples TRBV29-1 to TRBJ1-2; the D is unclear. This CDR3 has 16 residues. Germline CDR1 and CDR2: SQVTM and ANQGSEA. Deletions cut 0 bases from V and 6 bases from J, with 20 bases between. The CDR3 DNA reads TGCAGCGTTGAAGATTCCGTAACAGTTGAGTTAAATGGCTACACCTTC. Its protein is CSVEDSVTVELNGYTF.

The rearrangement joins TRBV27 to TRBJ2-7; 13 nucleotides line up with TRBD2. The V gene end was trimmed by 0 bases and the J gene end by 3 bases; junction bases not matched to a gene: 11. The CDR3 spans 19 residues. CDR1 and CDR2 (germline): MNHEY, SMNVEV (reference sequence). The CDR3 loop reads CASSLSSGLAGAPSYEQYF. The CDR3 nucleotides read TGTGCCAGCAGTTTATCGTCCGGACTAGCGGGGGCCCCTAGCTACGAGCAGTACTTC.

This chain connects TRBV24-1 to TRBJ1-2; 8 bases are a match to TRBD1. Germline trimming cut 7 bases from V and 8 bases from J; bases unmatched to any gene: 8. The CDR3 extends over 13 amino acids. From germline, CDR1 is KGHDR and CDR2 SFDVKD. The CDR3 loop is CATRGQVDGGYTF. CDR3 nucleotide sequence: TGTGCCACCAGGGGACAGGTCGATGGGGGCTACACCTTC.

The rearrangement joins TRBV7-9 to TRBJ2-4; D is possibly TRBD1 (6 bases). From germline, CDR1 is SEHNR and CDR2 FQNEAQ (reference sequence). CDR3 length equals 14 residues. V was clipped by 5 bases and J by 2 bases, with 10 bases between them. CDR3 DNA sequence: TGTGCCAGCAGCCTGGGACATTCCAAAAACATTCAGTACTTC. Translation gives CASSLGHSKNIQYF.

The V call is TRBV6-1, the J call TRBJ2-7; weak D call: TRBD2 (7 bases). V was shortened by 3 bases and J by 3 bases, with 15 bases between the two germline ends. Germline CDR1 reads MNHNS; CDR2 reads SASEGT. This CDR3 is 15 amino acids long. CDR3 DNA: TGTGCCAGCAGTGACGGGGGGCAGTTAGGCTACGAGCAGTACTTC. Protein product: CASSDGGQLGYEQYF.

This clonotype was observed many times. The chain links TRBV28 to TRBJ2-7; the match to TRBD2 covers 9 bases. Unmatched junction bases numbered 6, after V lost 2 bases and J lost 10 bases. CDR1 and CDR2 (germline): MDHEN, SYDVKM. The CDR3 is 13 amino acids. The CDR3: CASSLAREGKQYF. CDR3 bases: TGTGCCAGCAGTTTAGCGCGGGAGGGAAAACAGTACTTC.

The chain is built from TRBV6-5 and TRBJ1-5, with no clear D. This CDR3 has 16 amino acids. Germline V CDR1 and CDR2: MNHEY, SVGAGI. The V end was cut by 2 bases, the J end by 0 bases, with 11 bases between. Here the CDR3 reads CASSYAPALSNQPQHF. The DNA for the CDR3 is TGTGCCAGCAGTTACGCTCCGGCCCTTAGCAATCAGCCCCAGCATTTT.

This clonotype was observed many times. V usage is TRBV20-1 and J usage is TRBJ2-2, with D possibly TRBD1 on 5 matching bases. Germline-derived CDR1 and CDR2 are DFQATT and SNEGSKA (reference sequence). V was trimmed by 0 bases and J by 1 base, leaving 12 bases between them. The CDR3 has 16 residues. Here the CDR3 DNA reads TGCAGTGCTAGAGATCGAAGGCAGGGGAACACCGGGGAGCTGTTTTTT. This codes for CSARDRRQGNTGELFF.

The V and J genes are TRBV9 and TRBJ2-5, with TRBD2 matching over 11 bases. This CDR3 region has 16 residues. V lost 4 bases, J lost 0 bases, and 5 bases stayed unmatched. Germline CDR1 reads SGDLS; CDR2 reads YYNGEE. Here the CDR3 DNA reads TGTGCCAGCAGCCCTAGCGGGGGGTCTAACCAAGAGACCCAGTACTTC. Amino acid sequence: CASSPSGGSNQETQYF.

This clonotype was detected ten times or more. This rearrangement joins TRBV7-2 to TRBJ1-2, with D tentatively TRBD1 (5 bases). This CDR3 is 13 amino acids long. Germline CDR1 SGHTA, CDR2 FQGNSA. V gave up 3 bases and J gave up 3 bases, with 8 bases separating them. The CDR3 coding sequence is TGTGCCAGCAGCTTGTCGACAGACTATGGCTACACCTTC. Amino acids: CASSLSTDYGYTF.

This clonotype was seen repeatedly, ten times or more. The CDR3 is CASSGGWGAGYTF. In nucleotides, the CDR3 is TGTGCCAGCAGTGGAGGATGGGGGGCGGGCTACACCTTC. This chain uses TRBV27 with TRBJ1-2; TRBD1 might be the D (6 bases). CDR1 MNHEY and CDR2 SMNVEV come from the germline V gene (reference sequence). The CDR3 runs to 13 residues. The V and J ends lost 5 bases and 8 bases respectively, with 15 bases between them.

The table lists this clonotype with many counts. DNA for the CDR3: TGTGCCAGCAGTTCCGAGGGGGGCCGAACATATGGCTACACCTTC. Amino acids: CASSSEGGRTYGYTF. The V gene is TRBV6-5, the J gene TRBJ1-2; tentative D call: TRBD1 (6 bases). Germline V gene lookup returns CDR1 MNHEY and CDR2 SVGAGI. This CDR3 comprises 15 residues. Trimming took off 4 bases at V and 5 bases at J, with 17 bases between the two ends.

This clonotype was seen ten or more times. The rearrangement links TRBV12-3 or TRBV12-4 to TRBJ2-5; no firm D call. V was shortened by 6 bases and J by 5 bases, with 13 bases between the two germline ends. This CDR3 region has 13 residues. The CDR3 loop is CASSPTLAETQYF. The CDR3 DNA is TGTGCCAGCAGCCCCACCCTCGCGGAGACCCAGTACTTC.

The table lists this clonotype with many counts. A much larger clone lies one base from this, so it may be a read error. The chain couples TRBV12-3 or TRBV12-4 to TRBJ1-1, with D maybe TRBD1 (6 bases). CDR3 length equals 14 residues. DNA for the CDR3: TGTGCCAGCAGTCCCCAGGGGTTGGGCACTGAAGCTCTCTTT. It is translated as CASSPQGLGTEALF.

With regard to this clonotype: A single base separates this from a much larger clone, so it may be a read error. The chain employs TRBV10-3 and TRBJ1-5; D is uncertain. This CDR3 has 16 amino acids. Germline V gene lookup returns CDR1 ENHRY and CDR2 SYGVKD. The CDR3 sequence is CASSESMLTVNQPQHF. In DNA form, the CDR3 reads TGTGCCAGCAGTGAGTCGATGCTTACAGTCAATCAGCCCCAGCATTTT.